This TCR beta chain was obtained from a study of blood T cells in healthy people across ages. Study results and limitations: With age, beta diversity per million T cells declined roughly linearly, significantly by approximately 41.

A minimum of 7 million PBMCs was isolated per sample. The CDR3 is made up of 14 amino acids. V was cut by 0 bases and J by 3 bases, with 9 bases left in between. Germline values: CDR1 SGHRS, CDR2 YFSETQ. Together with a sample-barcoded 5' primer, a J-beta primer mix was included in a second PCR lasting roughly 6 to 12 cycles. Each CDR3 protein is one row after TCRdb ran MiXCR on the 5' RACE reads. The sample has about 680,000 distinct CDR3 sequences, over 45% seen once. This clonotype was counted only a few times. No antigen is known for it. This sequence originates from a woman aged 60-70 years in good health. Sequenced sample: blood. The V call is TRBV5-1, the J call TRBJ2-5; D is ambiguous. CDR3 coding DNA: TGCGCCAGCAGCTTGGCGGCTTATGAAGAGACCCAGTACTTC. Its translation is CASSLAAYEETQYF.